These 2 T cell receptor beta chains came from one sample sequenced in a study of cytomegalovirus exposure and HLA in healthy donors. Both 60 Vbeta primers and 13 Jbeta primers went into the PCR. Generated by immunoSEQ multiplex PCR, the TCRdb table keeps only in-frame clones and is missing some. The sample comprises some 170,000 clones, over 60% of which are singletons, and 1.5% to 2% rests with the top ten. Sequences were obtained from PBMCs. These receptors were collected from a woman in her 30s in good health and CMV-seronegative.

This chain links TRBV29-1 with TRBJ1-4, with no clear D. The germline V gene has CDR1 SQVTM and CDR2 ANQGSEA. V was cut by 0 bases and J by 7 bases, with 9 bases left in between. This CDR3 comprises 13 residues. The CDR3 bases are TGCAGCGTTGAAGATGGGCAGGCTGAAAAACTGTTTTTT. This translates into CSVEDGQAEKLFF. The full variable domain, completed using reference TRBV29-1 and TRBJ1-4, is SAVISQKPSRDICQRGTSLTIQCQVDSQVTMMFWYRQQPGQSLTLIATANQGSEATYESGFVIDKFPISRPNLTFSTLTVSNMSPEDSSIYLCSVEDGQAEKLFFGSGTQLSVL.

V and J are TRBV19 and TRBJ1-2; tentative D call: TRBD1 (5 bases). Trimming pared 1 base from V and 4 bases from J, leaving 7 bases between. The CDR3 totals 13 residues. Per germline, CDR1 LNHDA and CDR2 SQIVND (reference sequence). CDR3 DNA: TGTGCCAGTAGTATAGCCGGGGGCTATGGCTACACCTTC. Encoded protein: CASSIAGGYGYTF.